Reported below is one T cell receptor beta chain. This entry is derived from a study of blood T cell repertoires in COVID-19. Study details: The origin of the acute and convalescent COVID-19 samples was the United States, Italy and Spain.

Original data processing: Amplification of reference gene primers provided the estimated nucleated cell counts. TCRdb's table, derived via immunoSEQ multiplex PCR, lists solely in-frame clones and lacks some. D and trimming come from the DNA, and the V and J calls and clone size come from that table. The sample lists some 200,000 clones, 75% to 85% seen once, with around 13% in the top ten. The sequence was collected from a human donor in a cohort sampled during active COVID-19. The sequenced sample was peripheral blood.

CDR3 nucleotide sequence: TGTGCCAGCAGTTTGGGGACAGGGGGGTATCAGCCCCAGCATTTT. This translates into CASSLGTGGYQPQHF. V usage is TRBV28 and J usage is TRBJ1-5; TRBD1 matches 11 bases. Germline loops: CDR1 MDHEN, CDR2 SYDVKM. Trimming removed 3 bases from V and 5 bases from J; junction bases left unmatched: 3. This CDR3 contains 15 residues.